This TCR beta chain was sequenced during a study of shared clonotypes between healthy human individuals. CD45RO+ cells went into CD8 memory alongside CCR7-negative CD45RA+ TemRA cells. In the case of this clone: What it binds is unknown.

With V trimmed by 5 bases and J by 4 bases, 13 bases remained unmatched. Germline loops: CDR1 MGHRA, CDR2 YSYEKL. This CDR3 region has 18 residues. Deep-level settings were used for running the assay. Data came from immunoSEQ multiplex PCR; TCRdb stores just in-frame clones and leaves some out. The sample lists around 690,000 clones; roughly 87% were seen once. The study, taken as a whole, reports: Clonotypes shared by all four donors outscored non-shared clonotypes in generation probability. What limited the represented genetic and exposure-history diversity was the small number of donors.

The rearrangement uses TRBV4-1 and TRBJ2-7, with 14 bases that match TRBD2. The receptor's source is a young man in good health. Some clones in this sample may be carry-over from other donors' samples. Sample: memory CD8+ T cells from PBMCs. Subset here: CD45RO+ cells pooled with CCR7-negative TemRA cells. The CDR3 DNA is TGCGCCAGCAGCTTACGACTAGCGGGAGGGCCAGGTCAATACGAGCAGTACTTC. Translated: CASSLRLAGGPGQYEQYF.